One sample yielded the 32 T cell receptor beta chains listed below, sequenced in a study of blood T cell repertoires in COVID-19 (dated by TCRdb to about 2020). The library was built by means of the immunoSEQ multiplex PCR assay. TCRdb carries this immuneACCESS record with in-frame sequences only. Its versions omit some clonotypes, under half of them owing to an unresolved V gene in the studies checked, with the rest unexplained. In all, the sample holds roughly 200,000 clones, and 65% to 90% of those were seen once. The top ten clonotypes cover less than 2% of the sample. Sequenced material: peripheral blood. The source of these receptors is a human donor in a cohort sampled during active COVID-19.

The chain combines TRBV24-1 with TRBJ2-3; 10 bases agree with TRBD2. There are 14 residues in the CDR3. In germline, CDR1 is KGHDR, CDR2 SFDVKD. V trimming: 9 bases; J trimming: 6 bases; junction bases outside the gene matches: 8. The DNA for the CDR3 is TGTGCCACCGGTAAGCGGGAGGGGTCTGATACGCAGTATTTT. Its protein is CATGKREGSDTQYF.

The chain employs TRBV7-8 and TRBJ1-3; D not certain. Trimming shortened V by 2 bases and J by 0 bases, and 8 bases separated the two germline ends. This CDR3 comprises 15 residues. Germline CDR1 is SGHVS and CDR2 is FQNEAQ. The DNA for the CDR3 is TGTGCCAGCAGCTTAAACGGTTACTCTGGAAACACCATATATTTT. Its translation is CASSLNGYSGNTIYF.

The J gene is TRBJ2-7, the V gene TRBV3-1 (or the pseudogene TRBV3-2), with D possibly matching TRBD2 (6 bases). The germline gives CDR1 LGHDT, CDR2 YNNKEL (reference sequence). The CDR3 has 15 residues. Trimming stripped 5 bases from V and 0 bases from J, with 14 bases between. The DNA for the CDR3 is TGTGCCAGCAGCGCGCGGAGCGGGCACTCCTACGAGCAGTACTTC. Amino acid sequence: CASSARSGHSYEQYF.

This chain uses TRBV7-2 with TRBJ2-5; 7 bases are shared with TRBD2. Looked up from germline, CDR1 is SGHTA and CDR2 is FQGNSA. With V trimmed by 1 base and J by 4 bases, 3 bases remained unmatched. This CDR3 region has 14 residues. The CDR3: CASSLVGGLETQYF. In nucleotides, the CDR3 is TGTGCCAGCAGCTTAGTGGGGGGGTTAGAGACCCAGTACTTC.

The V gene is TRBV7-2, the J gene TRBJ2-3, with 8 bases that match TRBD2. The CDR3 sequence is 14 residues long. Looked up from germline, CDR1 is SGHTA and CDR2 is FQGNSA. V lost 3 bases, J lost 6 bases, and 5 bases stayed unmatched. In nucleotides, the CDR3 is TGTGCCAGCAGCTTGCAAGCGGGAGTGGATACGCAGTATTTT. Its protein product is CASSLQAGVDTQYF.

The chain is built from TRBV7-2 and TRBJ2-3, with 12 nucleotides matching TRBD2. This CDR3 is built from 17 residues. Trimming at V came to 5 bases and at J to 4 bases, leaving 10 bases not matched to a gene. CDR1 is SGHTA and CDR2 is FQGNSA in the germline V gene. CDR3 loop: CASSPSGGAVFPDTQYF. Here the CDR3 DNA reads TGTGCCAGCAGCCCTAGCGGGGGGGCTGTTTTTCCAGATACGCAGTATTTT. The entire variable domain, with the rest obtained from reference TRBV7-2 and TRBJ2-3, is as follows: GAGVSQSPSNKVTEKGKDVELRCDPISGHTALYWYRQSLGQGLEFLIYFQGNSAPDKSGLPSDRFSAERTGGSVSTLTIQRTQQEDSAVYLCASSPSGGAVFPDTQYFGPGTRLTVL.

The V gene is TRBV6-5, the J gene TRBJ2-7; TRBD2 agrees at 8 bases. This CDR3 has 13 residues. The V segment lost 3 bases and the J segment 7 bases; nucleotides outside the gene matches: 5. The V gene's germline CDR1 is MNHEY and CDR2 SVGAGI. The CDR3: CASSYRLAWEQYF. DNA of the CDR3: TGTGCCAGCAGTTATAGACTAGCGTGGGAGCAGTACTTC.

This chain links TRBV18 with TRBJ2-1, with 7 nucleotides matching TRBD2. Germline values: CDR1 KGHSH, CDR2 LQKENI. This CDR3 contains 15 residues. V gave up 3 bases and J gave up 4 bases; unmatched junction bases: 6. CDR3: CASSPSSGDYNEQFF. The CDR3 bases are TGTGCCAGCTCACCCTCTAGCGGAGATTACAATGAGCAGTTCTTC.

The rearrangement uses TRBV2 and TRBJ1-5; 10 positions match TRBD1. The V segment lost 5 bases and the J segment 6 bases; nucleotides outside the gene matches: 7. This CDR3 is built from 15 residues. Germline V gene lookup returns CDR1 SNHLY and CDR2 FYNNEI. CDR3 amino acids: CASSRQGAIGQPQHF. CDR3 coding DNA: TGTGCCAGCAGTCGACAGGGGGCGATTGGTCAGCCCCAGCATTTT.

This clone is a singleton in its sample. This CDR3 is CASGPGTVVTEAFF. CDR3 coding DNA: TGTGCCAGCGGTCCCGGGACAGTCGTCACTGAAGCTTTCTTT. The chain links TRBV27 to TRBJ1-1; TRBD1 matches 7 bases. The CDR3 contains 14 residues. The trim removed 8 bases at V and 4 bases at J, leaving 10 bases unmatched. Per germline, CDR1 MNHEY and CDR2 SMNVEV (reference sequence).

The rearrangement joins TRBV25-1 to TRBJ2-7; the D gene is possibly TRBD1 (6 bases). V lost 1 base, J lost 4 bases, and 17 bases lay in between. Germline CDR1 is MGHDK and CDR2 is SYGVNS. The CDR3 runs 16 residues. The CDR3 sequence is CASSEFAAGAVYEQYF. In DNA form, the CDR3 reads TGTGCCAGCAGTGAATTCGCGGCAGGGGCAGTTTACGAGCAGTACTTC.

The gene calls are TRBV5-4 and TRBJ2-7; D is undetermined. With 4 bases removed from V and 1 base from J, the gap between germline ends came to 9 bases. This CDR3 has 13 amino acids. Germline CDR1 and CDR2: SGHNT and YYREEE (reference sequence). In DNA, the CDR3 is TGTGCCAGCAGCCCCTCCCTATCCTACGAGCAGTACTTC. Translating it yields CASSPSLSYEQYF.

V usage is TRBV10-3 and J usage is TRBJ2-7, with 10 positions matching TRBD2. The CDR3 loop spans 15 amino acids. CDR1 is ENHRY, CDR2 SYGVKD, per germline. V was pared by 4 bases and J by 0 bases, with 3 bases of the junction left unmatched. The CDR3 bases are TGTGCCATCAGTGCTGGGACTAGCGCCTCCTACGAGCAGTACTTC. Translating it yields CAISAGTSASYEQYF.

The CDR3 protein is CASSLEGQGLFDTEAFF. CDR3 bases: TGTGCCAGCAGCTTGGAGGGACAGGGCCTTTTTGACACTGAAGCTTTCTTT. V usage is TRBV5-6 and J usage is TRBJ1-1; 9 nucleotides agree with TRBD1. The length of the CDR3 is 17 residues. The V gene end was trimmed by 0 bases and the J gene end by 3 bases; junction bases not matched to a gene: 9. Germline V gives CDR1 SGHDT, CDR2 YYEEEE.

The chain combines TRBV19 with TRBJ1-1, with 8 nucleotides matching TRBD1. Germline loops: CDR1 LNHDA, CDR2 SQIVND (reference sequence). The CDR3 sequence is 16 residues long. The J segment lost 3 bases and the V segment lost 6 bases, leaving 12 bases of the junction unmatched. Here the CDR3 reads CASRSRDRYWDTEAFF. The CDR3 DNA is TGTGCCAGTAGGAGCCGGGACAGGTATTGGGACACTGAAGCTTTCTTT.

The chain is built from TRBV24-1 and TRBJ2-1, with 7 bases matching TRBD1. Germline V gene sequence: CDR1 KGHDR, CDR2 SFDVKD. Unmatched junction bases numbered 6, after V lost 5 bases and J lost 9 bases. CDR3 length equals 13 residues. DNA for the CDR3: TGTGCCACCAGTGCTACAGGGGTAGGTGAGCAGTTCTTC. Amino acids: CATSATGVGEQFF.

The CDR3 sequence is CASSTGTGGFYEQYF. Here the CDR3 DNA reads TGTGCCAGCAGCACCGGGACAGGGGGCTTCTACGAGCAGTACTTC. The gene calls are TRBV11-2 and TRBJ2-7; 12 positions agree with TRBD1. Germline CDR1 reads SGHAT; CDR2 reads FQNNGV. This CDR3 contains 15 residues. V lost 5 bases, J lost 3 bases, and 5 bases stayed unmatched.

This clone was seen a handful of times. The rearrangement joins TRBV3-1 (or the pseudogene TRBV3-2) to TRBJ1-5, with D possibly TRBD1 on 5 matching bases. This CDR3 region has 15 residues. Trimming cost V 4 bases and J 0 bases, with 10 bases left between them. In germline, CDR1 is LGHDT, CDR2 YNNKEL (reference sequence). The chain's CDR3 is CASSPAGVSNQPQHF. CDR3 DNA sequence: TGTGCCAGCAGCCCCGCGGGGGTTAGCAATCAGCCCCAGCATTTT.

This sequence joins TRBV6-5 and TRBJ2-7; 9 positions match TRBD1. The CDR3 runs 14 residues. The junction had 5 bases not matched to a gene; V was cut back by 2 bases and J by 6 bases. Germline V gene data show CDR1 as MNHEY and CDR2 as SVGAGI. The CDR3 sequence: CASSYLGTGLEQYF. CDR3 DNA sequence: TGTGCCAGCAGTTACCTTGGGACAGGGCTCGAGCAGTACTTC.

The V gene is TRBV28, the J gene TRBJ2-3; 9 positions agree with TRBD1. Germline CDR1 MDHEN, CDR2 SYDVKM. The CDR3 length is 14 residues. The trim removed 10 bases at V and 1 base at J, leaving 6 bases unmatched. The CDR3 region has the DNA TGTGCCACCCCTGGGGACAGGGGCACAGATACGCAGTATTTT. Translated, it gives CATPGDRGTDTQYF.

The gene calls are TRBV15 and TRBJ2-7, with 7 bases aligning to TRBD1. The V gene's germline CDR1 is LNHNV and CDR2 YYDKDF (reference sequence). V lost 0 bases, J lost 4 bases, and 18 bases stayed unmatched. CDR3 length: 19 amino acids. CDR3 bases: TGTGCCACCAGCAGAGATACGGAGACAGGGTACCTCGGCATGTACGAGCAGTACTTC. Translation: CATSRDTETGYLGMYEQYF. Using reference TRBV15 and TRBJ2-7 for the parts outside the CDR3, the full variable domain is DAMVIQNPRYQVTQFGKPVTLSCSQTLNHNVMYWYQQKSSQAPKLLFHYYDKDFNNEADTPDNFQSRRPNTSFCFLDIRSPGLGDTAMYLCATSRDTETGYLGMYEQYFGPGTRLTVT.

This clone was detected only a few times. This chain joins TRBV7-9 and TRBJ1-1; D might be TRBD1 (5 bases). The CDR3 contains 13 residues. V lost 6 bases, J lost 5 bases, and 13 bases lay in between. Per the germline V gene, CDR1 is SEHNR and CDR2 is FQNEAQ (reference sequence). In DNA form, the CDR3 reads TGTGCCAGCAGTCCCTCCCGGGGGACTGAAGCTTTCTTT. It codes for CASSPSRGTEAFF. Complete variable domain (other parts from reference TRBV7-9 and TRBJ1-1): DTGVSQNPRHKITKRGQNVTFRCDPISEHNRLYWYRQTLGQGPEFLTYFQNEAQLEKSRLLSDRFSAERPKGSFSTLEIQRTEQGDSAMYLCASSPSRGTEAFFGQGTRLTVV.

The table lists this clone with a count of one. The chain couples TRBV28 to TRBJ1-4, with 9 bases identical to TRBD1. Losses at the gene ends were 5 bases for V and 8 bases for J; bases not matched to a gene: 12. The CDR3 covers 16 residues. Per the germline V gene, CDR1 is MDHEN and CDR2 is SYDVKM. This chain's CDR3 is CASSPFSGTGLEKLFF. CDR3 in DNA: TGTGCCAGCAGTCCCTTTTCCGGGACAGGGCTCGAAAAACTGTTTTTT.

The chain uses TRBV12-3 or TRBV12-4 and TRBJ1-2; 9 bases align to TRBD1. The J segment lost 11 bases and the V segment lost 6 bases, leaving 7 bases of the junction unmatched. The CDR3 runs 12 residues. Here the CDR3 DNA reads TGTGCCAGCAGAACGACAGGGGGTAAATACACCTTC. It encodes CASRTTGGKYTF.

This clone has only a few counts. The chain recombines TRBV6-6 with TRBJ2-7; TRBD2 is a possible D gene (6 bases). This CDR3 is 13 amino acids long. V was cut by 4 bases and J by 5 bases, with 12 bases left in between. Germline CDR1 reads MNHNY; CDR2 reads SVGAGI (reference sequence). CDR3 nucleotides: TGTGCCAGCAGTTCGGGAGAGAAGGACGAGCAGTACTTC. It specifies CASSSGEKDEQYF.

This clone appeared a single time. The chain is built from TRBV28 and TRBJ2-6; D is unresolved. The V gene lost 7 bases and the J gene lost 4 bases, with 5 bases spanning the gap. CDR1 is MDHEN and CDR2 is SYDVKM in the germline V gene. The CDR3 is 12 amino acids. The CDR3 protein is CASTLGANVLTF. CDR3 nucleotides: TGTGCCAGCACGTTAGGGGCCAACGTCCTGACTTTC. Complete variable domain (other parts from reference TRBV28 and TRBJ2-6): DVKVTQSSRYLVKRTGEKVFLECVQDMDHENMFWYRQDPGLGLRLIYFSYDVKMKEKGDIPEGYSVSREKKERFSLILESASTNQTSMYLCASTLGANVLTFGAGSRLTVL.

This chain connects TRBV7-2 to TRBJ1-5; D not certain. The length of the CDR3 is 15 residues. Trimming removed 0 bases at V and 2 bases at J, with 8 bases between. Germline CDR1 reads SGHTA; CDR2 reads FQGNSA. The CDR3 reads CASSLAGEGNQPQHF. The CDR3 bases are TGTGCCAGCAGCTTAGCTGGGGAGGGCAATCAGCCCCAGCATTTT. Supplemented by reference TRBV7-2 and TRBJ1-5, the full variable domain reads GAGVSQSPSNKVTEKGKDVELRCDPISGHTALYWYRQSLGQGLEFLIYFQGNSAPDKSGLPSDRFSAERTGGSVSTLTIQRTQQEDSAVYLCASSLAGEGNQPQHFGDGTRLSIL.

J is TRBJ2-7 and V is TRBV12-3 or TRBV12-4; 7 bases are a match to TRBD1. CDR3 length equals 12 residues. After removal of 4 bases from V and 6 bases from J, the junction contained 3 bases not matched to a gene. Here the CDR3 DNA reads TGTGCCAGCAGTTCCGACAGGGCCGAGCAGTACTTC. Its protein product is CASSSDRAEQYF.

The chain is built from TRBV6-2 or TRBV6-3 and TRBJ1-2; the match to TRBD1 covers 7 bases. The CDR3 loop spans 17 amino acids. V was pared by 4 bases and J by 0 bases, with 11 bases of the junction left unmatched. In germline, CDR1 is MNHEY, CDR2 SVGEGT. CDR3 sequence reads: CASSFYQAGTANYGYTF. CDR3 DNA: TGTGCCAGCAGTTTTTACCAAGCCGGGACAGCTAACTATGGCTACACCTTC.

This sequence joins TRBV3-1 (or the pseudogene TRBV3-2) and TRBJ2-7; 11 bases map to TRBD1. Per the germline V gene, CDR1 is LGHDT and CDR2 is YNNKEL (reference sequence). Trimming removed 4 bases from V and 4 bases from J; junction bases left unmatched: 0. The CDR3 loop spans 13 amino acids. Here the CDR3 reads CASSRDRGYEQYF. CDR3 sequence (DNA): TGTGCCAGCAGCCGGGACAGGGGGTACGAGCAGTACTTC.

The chain has TRBV5-6 and TRBJ1-2; tentative D call: TRBD1 (6 bases). CDR3 length: 16 residues. CDR1 and CDR2 (germline): SGHDT, YYEEEE. Trimming left V 4 bases short and J 2 bases short, with 18 bases between. CDR3 residues: CASSLEAGATNYGYTF. CDR3 bases: TGTGCCAGCAGCCTTGAAGCAGGGGCGACAAACTATGGCTACACCTTC.

V usage is TRBV5-1 and J usage is TRBJ2-7; 8 positions match TRBD1. Germline values: CDR1 SGHRS, CDR2 YFSETQ. This CDR3 has 15 amino acids. V trimming: 2 bases; J trimming: 4 bases; junction bases outside the gene matches: 8. The CDR3 region has the DNA TGCGCCAGCAGCTTCGAGACAGGGGCGGGGTACGAGCAGTACTTC. Residues: CASSFETGAGYEQYF.